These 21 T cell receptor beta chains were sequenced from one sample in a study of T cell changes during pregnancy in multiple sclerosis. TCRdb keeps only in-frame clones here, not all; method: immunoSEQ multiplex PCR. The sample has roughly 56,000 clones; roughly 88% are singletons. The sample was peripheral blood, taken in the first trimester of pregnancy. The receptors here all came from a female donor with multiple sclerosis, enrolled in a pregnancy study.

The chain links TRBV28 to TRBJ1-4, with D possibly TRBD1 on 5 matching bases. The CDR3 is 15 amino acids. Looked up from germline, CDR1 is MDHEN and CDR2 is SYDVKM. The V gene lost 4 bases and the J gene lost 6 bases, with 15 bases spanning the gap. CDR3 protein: CASSSDSPGYEKLFF. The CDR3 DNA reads TGTGCCAGCAGTTCCGACAGCCCAGGGTATGAAAAACTGTTTTTT. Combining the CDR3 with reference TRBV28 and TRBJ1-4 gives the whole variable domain DVKVTQSSRYLVKRTGEKVFLECVQDMDHENMFWYRQDPGLGLRLIYFSYDVKMKEKGDIPEGYSVSREKKERFSLILESASTNQTSMYLCASSSDSPGYEKLFFGSGTQLSVL.

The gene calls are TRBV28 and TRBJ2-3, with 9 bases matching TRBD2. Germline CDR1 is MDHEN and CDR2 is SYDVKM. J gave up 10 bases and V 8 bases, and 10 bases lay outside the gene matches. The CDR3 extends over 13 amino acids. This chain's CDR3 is CASGAGGPGSQYF. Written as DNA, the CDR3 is TGTGCCAGCGGGGCGGGAGGGCCGGGTTCGCAGTATTTT.

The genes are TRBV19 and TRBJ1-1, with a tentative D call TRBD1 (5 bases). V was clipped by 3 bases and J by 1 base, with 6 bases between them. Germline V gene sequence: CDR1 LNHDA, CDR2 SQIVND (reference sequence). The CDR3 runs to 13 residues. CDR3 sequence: CASSIQGNTEAFF. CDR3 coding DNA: TGTGCCAGTAGTATCCAGGGGAACACTGAAGCTTTCTTT.

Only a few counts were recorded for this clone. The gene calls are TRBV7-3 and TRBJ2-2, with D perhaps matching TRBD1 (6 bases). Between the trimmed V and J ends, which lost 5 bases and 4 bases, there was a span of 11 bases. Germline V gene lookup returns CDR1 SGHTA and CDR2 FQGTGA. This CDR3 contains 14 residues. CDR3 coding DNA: TGTGCCAGCAGCCCGGGACACCGCACCGGGGAGCTGTTTTTT. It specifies CASSPGHRTGELFF.

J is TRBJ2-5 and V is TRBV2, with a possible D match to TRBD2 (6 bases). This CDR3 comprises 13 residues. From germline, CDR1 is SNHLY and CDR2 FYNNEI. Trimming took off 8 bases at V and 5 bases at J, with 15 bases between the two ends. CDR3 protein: CASGGGMAETQYF. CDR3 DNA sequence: TGTGCCAGCGGTGGCGGGATGGCGGAGACCCAGTACTTC.

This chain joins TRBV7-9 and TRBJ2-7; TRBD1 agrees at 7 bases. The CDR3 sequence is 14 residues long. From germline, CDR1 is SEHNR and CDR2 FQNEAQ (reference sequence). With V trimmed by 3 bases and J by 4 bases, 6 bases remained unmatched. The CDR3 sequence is CASSFPGQNYEQYF. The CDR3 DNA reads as TGTGCCAGCAGCTTCCCGGGACAGAATTACGAGCAGTACTTC.

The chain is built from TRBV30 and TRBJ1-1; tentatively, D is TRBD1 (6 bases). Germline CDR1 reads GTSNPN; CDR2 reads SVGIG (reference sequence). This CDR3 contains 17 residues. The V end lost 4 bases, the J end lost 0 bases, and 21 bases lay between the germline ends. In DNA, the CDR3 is TGTGCCTGGAACCGCCTGGGACAAGTATTAATGAACACTGAAGCTTTCTTT. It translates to CAWNRLGQVLMNTEAFF. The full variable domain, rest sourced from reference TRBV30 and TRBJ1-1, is SQTIHQWPATLVQPVGSPLSLECTVEGTSNPNLYWYRQAAGRGLQLLFYSVGIGQISSEVPQNLSASRPQDRQFILSSKKLLLSDSGFYLCAWNRLGQVLMNTEAFFGQGTRLTVV.

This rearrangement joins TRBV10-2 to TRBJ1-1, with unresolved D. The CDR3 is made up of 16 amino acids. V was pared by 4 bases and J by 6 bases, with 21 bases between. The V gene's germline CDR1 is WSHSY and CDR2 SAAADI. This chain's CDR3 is CASSGIEARVNAEAFF. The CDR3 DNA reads TGCGCCAGCAGTGGAATTGAGGCGCGGGTAAACGCTGAAGCTTTCTTT.

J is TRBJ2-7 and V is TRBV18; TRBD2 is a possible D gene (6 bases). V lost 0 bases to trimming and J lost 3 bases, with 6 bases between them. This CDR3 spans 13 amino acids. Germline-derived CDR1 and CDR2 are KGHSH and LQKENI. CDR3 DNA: TGTGCCAGCTCACCACCGGGGGGCTACGAGCAGTACTTC. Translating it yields CASSPPGGYEQYF.

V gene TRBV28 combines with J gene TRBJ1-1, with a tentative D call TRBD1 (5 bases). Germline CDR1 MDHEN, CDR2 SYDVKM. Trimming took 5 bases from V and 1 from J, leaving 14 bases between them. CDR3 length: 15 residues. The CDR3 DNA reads TGTGCCAGCAGTCCCGTCACAGGACGGAACACTGAAGCTTTCTTT. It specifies CASSPVTGRNTEAFF.

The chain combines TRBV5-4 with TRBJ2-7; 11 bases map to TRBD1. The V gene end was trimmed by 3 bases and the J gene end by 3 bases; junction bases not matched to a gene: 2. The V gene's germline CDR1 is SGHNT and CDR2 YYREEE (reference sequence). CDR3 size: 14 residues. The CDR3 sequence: CASSSGTGGYEQYF. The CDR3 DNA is TGTGCCAGCAGCTCCGGGACAGGGGGCTACGAGCAGTACTTC.

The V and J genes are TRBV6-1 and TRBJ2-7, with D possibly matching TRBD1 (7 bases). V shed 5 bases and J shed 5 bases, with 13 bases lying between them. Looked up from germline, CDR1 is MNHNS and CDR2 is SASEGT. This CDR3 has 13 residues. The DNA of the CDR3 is TGTGCCAGCAGTAATGACAGGGAGGACGAGCAGTACTTC. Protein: CASSNDREDEQYF.

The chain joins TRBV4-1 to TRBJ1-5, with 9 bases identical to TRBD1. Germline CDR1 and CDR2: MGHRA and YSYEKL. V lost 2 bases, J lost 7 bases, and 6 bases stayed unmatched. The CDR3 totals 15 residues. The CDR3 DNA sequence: TGCGCCAGCAGCCAAAGGACAGGGGTCGGCCAGCCCCAGCATTTT. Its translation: CASSQRTGVGQPQHF.

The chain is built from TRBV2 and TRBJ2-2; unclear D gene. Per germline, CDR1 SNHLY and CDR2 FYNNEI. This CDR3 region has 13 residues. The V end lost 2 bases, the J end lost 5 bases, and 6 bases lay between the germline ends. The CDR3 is CASSEIETGELFF. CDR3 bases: TGTGCCAGCAGTGAAATAGAGACCGGGGAGCTGTTTTTT.

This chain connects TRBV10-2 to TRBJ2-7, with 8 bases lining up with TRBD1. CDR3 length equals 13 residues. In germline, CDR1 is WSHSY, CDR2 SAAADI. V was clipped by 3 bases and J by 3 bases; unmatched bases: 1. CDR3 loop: CASSEDRGYEQYF. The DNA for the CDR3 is TGCGCCAGCAGTGAAGACAGGGGCTACGAGCAGTACTTC.

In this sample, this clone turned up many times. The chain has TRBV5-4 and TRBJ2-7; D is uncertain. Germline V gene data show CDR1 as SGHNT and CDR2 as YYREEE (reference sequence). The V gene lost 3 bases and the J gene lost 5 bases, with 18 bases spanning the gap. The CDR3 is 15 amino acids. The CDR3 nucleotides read TGTGCCAGCAGCTCTACCTCTAGAATACTCAACGAGCAGTACTTC. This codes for CASSSTSRILNEQYF. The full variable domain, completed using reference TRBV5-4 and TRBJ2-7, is ETGVTQSPTHLIKTRGQQVTLRCSSQSGHNTVSWYQQALGQGPQFIFQYYREEENGRGNFPPRFSGLQFPNYSSELNVNALELDDSALYLCASSSTSRILNEQYFGPGTRLTVT.

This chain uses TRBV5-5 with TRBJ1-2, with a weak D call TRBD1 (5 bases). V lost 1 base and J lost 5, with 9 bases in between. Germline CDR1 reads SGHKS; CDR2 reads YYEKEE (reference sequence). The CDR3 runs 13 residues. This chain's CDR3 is CASSLSGEYGYTF. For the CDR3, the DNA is TGTGCCAGCAGCTTGTCGGGGGAATATGGCTACACCTTC.

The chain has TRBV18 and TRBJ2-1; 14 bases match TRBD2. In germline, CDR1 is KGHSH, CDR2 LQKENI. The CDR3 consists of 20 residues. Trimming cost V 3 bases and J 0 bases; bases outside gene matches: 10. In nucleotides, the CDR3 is TGTGCCAGCTCACCCCCCGGGACTAGCGGGAGTGTTGGCTCCTACAATGAGCAGTTCTTC. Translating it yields CASSPPGTSGSVGSYNEQFF.

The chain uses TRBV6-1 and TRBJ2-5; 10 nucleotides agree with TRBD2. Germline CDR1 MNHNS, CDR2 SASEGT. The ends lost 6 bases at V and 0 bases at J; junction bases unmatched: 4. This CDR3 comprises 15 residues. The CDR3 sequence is CASSRLAGDQETQYF. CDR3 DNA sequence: TGTGCCAGCAGCCGGCTAGCGGGAGACCAAGAGACCCAGTACTTC.

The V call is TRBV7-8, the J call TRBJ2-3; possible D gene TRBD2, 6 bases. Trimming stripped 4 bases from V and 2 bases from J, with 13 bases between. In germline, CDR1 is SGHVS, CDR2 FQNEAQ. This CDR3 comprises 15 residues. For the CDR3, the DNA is TGTGCCAGCAGCTCGGCGGGGCGGTACACAGATACGCAGTATTTT. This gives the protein CASSSAGRYTDTQYF.

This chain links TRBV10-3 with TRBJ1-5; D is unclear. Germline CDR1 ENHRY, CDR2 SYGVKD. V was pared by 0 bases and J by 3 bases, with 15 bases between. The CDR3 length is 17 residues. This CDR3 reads CAISESIPGPLNQPQHF. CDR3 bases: TGTGCCATCAGTGAGTCGATACCAGGTCCTCTCAATCAGCCCCAGCATTTT.